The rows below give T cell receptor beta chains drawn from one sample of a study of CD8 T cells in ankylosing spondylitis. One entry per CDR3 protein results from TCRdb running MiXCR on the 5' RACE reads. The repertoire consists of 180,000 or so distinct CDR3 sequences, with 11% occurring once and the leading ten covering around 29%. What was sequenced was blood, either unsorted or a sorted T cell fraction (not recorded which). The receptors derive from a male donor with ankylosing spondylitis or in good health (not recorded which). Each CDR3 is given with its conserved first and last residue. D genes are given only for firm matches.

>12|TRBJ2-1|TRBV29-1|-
CSVETTYNEQFF
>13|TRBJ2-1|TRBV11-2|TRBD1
CASSPGTDNEQFF
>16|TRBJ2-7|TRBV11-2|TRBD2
CASSLAGPGLGSEQYF
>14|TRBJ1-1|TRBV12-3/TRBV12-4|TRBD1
CASSLQGANTEAFF
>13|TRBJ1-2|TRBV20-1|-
CSARENEGNGYTF
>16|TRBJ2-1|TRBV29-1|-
CSANNPDSVSYNEQFF
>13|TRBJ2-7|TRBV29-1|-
CSVGTGTLHEQYF
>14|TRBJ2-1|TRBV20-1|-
CSARPSTGTHEQFF
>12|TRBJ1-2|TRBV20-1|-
CSAPDGYYGYTF
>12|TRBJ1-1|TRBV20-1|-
CSASQGNTEAFF
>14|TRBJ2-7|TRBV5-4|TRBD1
CASSPNRGTYEQYF
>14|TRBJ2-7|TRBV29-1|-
CSVEDPRGSYEQYF
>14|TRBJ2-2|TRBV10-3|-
CAITRAPHTGELFF
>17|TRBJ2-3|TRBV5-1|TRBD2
CASSLGGLAGFTDTQYF
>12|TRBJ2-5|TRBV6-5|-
CASSYGRGAQYF